The 13 T cell receptor beta chains given below trace back to one sample, sequenced in a study of cytotoxic CD8 clonotypes in ibrutinib-treated CLL. Libraries were prepared by immunoSEQ multiplex PCR; TCRdb keeps only in-frame clonotypes and omits some of them. In the table there are 330,000 or so clones, around 66% of which are singletons. Specimen: PBMCs, collected after 36 months of ibrutinib treatment. These receptors all stem from a human donor with chronic lymphocytic leukemia.

V is TRBV25-1 and J is TRBJ2-2; D unclear. Germline loops: CDR1 MGHDK, CDR2 SYGVNS. This CDR3 region has 14 residues. V lost 1 base, J lost 1 base, and 4 bases lay in between. The DNA of the CDR3 is TGTGCCAGCAGTGAATGGAGGAACACCGGGGAGCTGTTTTTT. The encoded protein is CASSEWRNTGELFF.

The CDR3 DNA sequence: TGCGCCAGCAGCCAACCCTGGGACAGGGCCCGCGGGGTTGAGCAGTTCTTC. Translated: CASSQPWDRARGVEQFF. The chain is built from TRBV4-1 and TRBJ2-1; 9 bases align to TRBD1. Germline V lookup: CDR1 MGHRA, CDR2 YSYEKL. The ends lost 2 bases at V and 9 bases at J; junction bases unmatched: 14. The CDR3 extends over 17 amino acids.

The chain couples TRBV19 to TRBJ1-2; no reliable D call. Germline V gene sequence: CDR1 LNHDA, CDR2 SQIVND (reference sequence). Between the trimmed V and J ends, which lost 7 bases and 6 bases, there was a span of 15 bases. CDR3 length equals 13 residues. This CDR3 reads CASTFRGLNGYTF. CDR3 nucleotides: TGTGCCAGTACCTTCCGAGGGCTCAATGGCTACACCTTC.

The CDR3 is CASSSRGYYEQYF. CDR3 DNA: TGTGCCAGCTCATCACGTGGGTACTACGAGCAGTACTTC. The chain carries TRBV18 and TRBJ2-7; D is unresolved. V lost 5 bases, J lost 3 bases, and 11 bases lay in between. Germline loops: CDR1 KGHSH, CDR2 LQKENI. The CDR3 totals 13 residues.

V gene TRBV28 combines with J gene TRBJ2-7; D is tentatively TRBD1 or TRBD2 (7 bases each). Trimming took 8 bases from V and 0 from J, leaving 17 bases between them. CDR3 length: 15 residues. Germline V CDR1 and CDR2: MDHEN, SYDVKM. CDR3 loop: CASARQGGPSYEQYF. The CDR3 DNA sequence: TGTGCCAGCGCTCGGCAGGGGGGGCCCTCCTACGAGCAGTACTTC.

This rearrangement joins TRBV29-1 to TRBJ1-5; D gene ambiguous. The CDR3 totals 13 residues. The germline V gene has CDR1 SQVTM and CDR2 ANQGSEA. Trimming stripped 0 bases from V and 7 bases from J, with 10 bases between. The CDR3 sequence: CSVEEWGGQPQHF. CDR3 nucleotides: TGCAGCGTTGAAGAATGGGGAGGGCAGCCCCAGCATTTT.

The chain is built from TRBV13 and TRBJ2-7, with 7 bases aligning to TRBD2. The CDR3 length is 15 residues. Per germline, CDR1 PRHDT and CDR2 FYEKMQ (reference sequence). Unmatched junction bases numbered 9, after V lost 4 bases and J lost 3 bases. The CDR3 DNA sequence: TGTGCCAGCAGCTCCTGGGGCGGGAGTAACTACGAGCAGTACTTC. It specifies CASSSWGGSNYEQYF.

The chain links TRBV15 to TRBJ2-7, with D perhaps assigned TRBD1 or TRBD2 (6 bases each). The CDR3 has 17 residues. Germline CDR1 LNHNV, CDR2 YYDKDF (reference sequence). V was trimmed by 5 bases and J by 1 base, leaving 21 bases between them. CDR3 bases: TGTGCCACCAGCCCCGGAGGGGGGTCTTTGGTGTCCTACGAGCAGTACTTC. It is translated as CATSPGGGSLVSYEQYF.

The rearrangement uses TRBV5-6 and TRBJ1-3, with no clear D. This CDR3 comprises 16 residues. V was trimmed by 1 base and J by 3 bases, leaving 14 bases between them. Per the germline V gene, CDR1 is SGHDT and CDR2 is YYEEEE. CDR3 residues: CASSLYRVLGGNTIYF. DNA of the CDR3: TGTGCCAGCAGCTTGTACCGGGTGCTCGGTGGAAACACCATATATTTT.

This clone was observed a few times. The chain has TRBV7-2 and TRBJ2-5, with D uncertain. The CDR3 length is 11 residues. Trimming removed 1 base at V and 8 bases at J, with 5 bases between. Looked up from germline, CDR1 is SGHTA and CDR2 is FQGNSA. The CDR3 spells CASSLVGTQYF. CDR3 DNA: TGTGCCAGCAGCTTAGTAGGAACCCAGTACTTC.

This chain connects TRBV6-1 to TRBJ1-6; D is ambiguous. The germline V and J ends were trimmed by 0 bases and 9 bases, with 9 bases remaining between them. Germline V gives CDR1 MNHNS, CDR2 SASEGT. The CDR3 runs 14 residues. This CDR3 reads CASSEAGYGSPLHF. The DNA of the CDR3 is TGTGCCAGCAGTGAAGCAGGGTATGGTTCACCCCTCCACTTT.

The CDR3 reads CASSLDPGADTQYF. In nucleotides, the CDR3 is TGTGCCAGCAGCTTAGATCCTGGGGCAGATACGCAGTATTTT. The chain joins TRBV7-9 to TRBJ2-3; D unclear. The CDR3 is 14 residues long. V was clipped by 1 base and J by 4 bases, with 9 bases between them. From germline, CDR1 is SEHNR and CDR2 FQNEAQ (reference sequence).

The chain uses TRBV7-3 and TRBJ2-3, with TRBD1 matching over 8 bases. The CDR3 has 17 amino acids. Germline V CDR1 and CDR2: SGHTA, FQGTGA. V shed 2 bases and J 1 base; nucleotides not matched to a gene: 8. The DNA for the CDR3 is TGTGCCAGCAGCTTAGGTTACCGCAGGGGGCGCACAGATACGCAGTATTTT. This translates into CASSLGYRRGRTDTQYF. The variable domain in full, with the rest retrieved from reference TRBV7-3 and TRBJ2-3, is GAGVSQTPSNKVTEKGKYVELRCDPISGHTALYWYRQSLGQGPEFLIYFQGTGAADDSGLPNDRFFAVRPEGSVSTLKIQRTERGDSAVYLCASSLGYRRGRTDTQYFGPGTRLTVL.